This T cell receptor beta chain is from a study of response to subunit inactivated influenza vaccine. A single record per CDR3 protein comes from TCRdb applying MiXCR to the RT-PCR reads. The sample contains some 600,000 distinct CDR3 sequences, around 15% of which appear only once. Only a few counts were recorded for this clonotype. This CDR3 is 15 amino acids long. The germline gives CDR1 MNHEY, CDR2 SVGAGI. The germline V and J ends were trimmed by 0 bases and 4 bases, with 10 bases remaining between them. Sample: PBMCs from blood, taken roughly 15 days before vaccination. This sequence was found in a man aged 50 to 59 who received an inactivated influenza vaccine. The rearrangement uses TRBV6-5 and TRBJ2-1, with D hard to call. The CDR3 loop is CASSYSIVGYNEQFF. DNA for the CDR3: TGTGCCAGCAGTTACTCGATAGTGGGTTACAATGAGCAGTTCTTC.